The 25 T cell receptor beta chains presented below share a single source sample, sequenced in a study of spatial heterogeneity in lung cancer. A single record per CDR3 protein comes from TCRdb applying MiXCR to the 5' RACE reads. This sample has tens of thousands of distinct CDR3 sequences, with approximately 20% found just once. Sample time point: sample taken at primary tumor resection. Unsorted whole RNA samples from tumor, nontumor lung or frozen PBMC were sequenced. The sample was PBMCs, taken at surgery. These receptors originate from a male donor with early-stage non-small cell lung cancer.

The rearrangement uses TRBV6-5 and TRBJ2-7; tentative D call: TRBD2 (6 bases). Germline CDR1 MNHEY, CDR2 SVGAGI. The CDR3 has 14 amino acids. Trimming took 6 bases from V and 3 from J, leaving 15 bases between them. The CDR3 is CASSPGGQVYEQYF. The CDR3 bases are TGTGCCAGCAGCCCCGGAGGGCAGGTCTACGAGCAGTACTTC.

The V gene is TRBV6-2 or TRBV6-3, the J gene TRBJ1-1; D is uncertain. The germline V gene has CDR1 MNHEY and CDR2 SVGEGT. This CDR3 is built from 13 residues. The V end lost 2 bases, the J end lost 8 bases, and 12 bases lay between the germline ends. CDR3 DNA: TGTGCCAGCAGTTACACCCGGAACCGCGAAGCTTTCTTT. Translation gives CASSYTRNREAFF.

The rearrangement joins TRBV4-3 to TRBJ2-1; perhaps D is TRBD1 or TRBD2 (6 bases each). Germline loops: CDR1 LGHNA, CDR2 YSLEER. The CDR3 is made up of 14 amino acids. Between the trimmed V and J ends, which lost 1 base and 8 bases, there was a span of 12 bases. The CDR3 nucleotides read TGCGCCAGCAGCCAAGGAGGGGGGCCGTATGAGCAGTTCTTC. This gives the protein CASSQGGGPYEQFF.

This chain links TRBV5-1 with TRBJ2-3, with 9 bases that match TRBD2. Germline lookup yields CDR1 SGHRS and CDR2 YFSETQ. This CDR3 spans 14 amino acids. V lost 4 bases to trimming and J lost 6 bases; unmatched junction nucleotides: 6. The CDR3 DNA is TGCGCCAGCAGCACCGGGACTAGCAGTGATACGCAGTATTTT. Its protein is CASSTGTSSDTQYF. The entire variable domain, with the rest obtained from reference TRBV5-1 and TRBJ2-3, is as follows: KAGVTQTPRYLIKTRGQQVTLSCSPISGHRSVSWYQQTPGQGLQFLFEYFSETQRNKGNFPGRFSGRQFSNSRSEMNVSTLELGDSALYLCASSTGTSSDTQYFGPGTRLTVL.

About this clonotype: The germline gene is not matched at one end of the junction; a read error may be the cause. The V gene is TRBV18, the J gene TRBJ2-7, with TRBD1 as a possible D gene (5 bases). The CDR3 runs to 14 residues. The germline V gene encodes CDR1 KGHSH and CDR2 LQKENI. The CDR3 bases are TGTGCCAGCTCACCAACACAGGACGGGCCCGTGCAAAACTTC. The encoded protein is CASSPTQDGPVQNF.

Ten or more counts support this clonotype. V and J are TRBV5-4 and TRBJ2-5, with TRBD2 matching 8 bases. Germline CDR1 reads SGHNT; CDR2 reads YYREEE (reference sequence). This CDR3 has 15 residues. The V gene end was trimmed by 2 bases and the J gene end by 4 bases; junction bases not matched to a gene: 7. The CDR3 sequence is CASSFSAGGGETQYF. The CDR3 region has the DNA TGTGCCAGCAGCTTCTCGGCGGGAGGAGGAGAGACCCAGTACTTC. Variable domain in full (rest from reference TRBV5-4 and TRBJ2-5): ETGVTQSPTHLIKTRGQQVTLRCSSQSGHNTVSWYQQALGQGPQFIFQYYREEENGRGNFPPRFSGLQFPNYSSELNVNALELDDSALYLCASSFSAGGGETQYFGPGTRLLVL.

This chain joins TRBV11-2 and TRBJ2-7; D may be TRBD1 (5 bases). The CDR3 is made up of 14 amino acids. Trimming took 5 bases from V and 1 from J, leaving 12 bases between them. Germline V gives CDR1 SGHAT, CDR2 FQNNGV. This CDR3 is CASSDPGKSYEQYF. The CDR3 coding sequence is TGTGCCAGCAGCGACCCAGGGAAATCCTACGAGCAGTACTTC.

The rearrangement links TRBV7-6 to TRBJ2-6, with no clear D. The CDR3 loop spans 15 amino acids. Trimming left V 2 bases short and J 7 bases short, with 12 bases between. Germline CDR1 and CDR2: SGHVS and FNYEAQ. The CDR3 spells CASSLSPGGANVLTF. CDR3 nucleotides: TGTGCCAGCAGCTTATCCCCAGGTGGAGCCAACGTCCTGACTTTC.

The CDR3 DNA is TGTGCCATCGGAGGGAGAAGTAACACCGGGGAGCTGTTTTTT. This codes for CAIGGRSNTGELFF. The chain joins TRBV10-3 to TRBJ2-2; the D gene is possibly TRBD2 (6 bases). V lost 8 bases, J lost 2 bases, and 12 bases lay in between. Per germline, CDR1 ENHRY and CDR2 SYGVKD. The CDR3 extends over 14 amino acids.

The rearrangement joins TRBV9 to TRBJ2-1; 11 bases agree with TRBD2. Germline CDR1 and CDR2: SGDLS and YYNGEE. Losses at the gene ends were 4 bases for V and 8 bases for J; bases not matched to a gene: 8. The CDR3 covers 15 residues. DNA for the CDR3: TGTGCCAGCAGCTCGGGACTAGCGGAGATCTATGAGCAGTTCTTC. Protein sequence: CASSSGLAEIYEQFF.

There are a few counts of this clonotype. This chain connects TRBV6-4 to TRBJ2-7, with D maybe TRBD2 (5 bases). V was cut by 8 bases and J by 5 bases, with 10 bases left in between. The CDR3 runs to 11 residues. The germline CDR1 and CDR2 sequences are MRHNA and SNTAGT. CDR3 region: CASSPEDEQYF. Here the CDR3 DNA reads TGTGCCAGCTCCCCGGAGGACGAGCAGTACTTC.

V is TRBV19 and J is TRBJ2-1; 8 positions agree with TRBD1. The CDR3 runs 15 residues. With V trimmed by 3 bases and J by 7 bases, 8 bases remained unmatched. Germline assignment: CDR1 LNHDA and CDR2 SQIVND (reference sequence). CDR3 DNA: TGTGCCAGTAGTATTCCGTGGACAGGGTTAAATGAGCAGTTCTTC. Encoded protein: CASSIPWTGLNEQFF.

In this sample, this clonotype turned up a few times. The chain joins TRBV5-5 to TRBJ2-3; perhaps D is TRBD1 or TRBD2 (5 bases each). Trimming cost V 4 bases and J 6 bases, with 15 bases left between them. CDR1 and CDR2 from the germline V gene are SGHKS and YYEKEE (reference sequence). CDR3 size: 14 residues. CDR3 sequence reads: CASSLGVARDTQYF. CDR3 nucleotides: TGTGCCAGCAGCCTGGGGGTGGCTCGGGATACGCAGTATTTT.

Note on this clonotype: Given a much more abundant clone one base away, this may be a read error. The rearrangement uses TRBV7-2 and TRBJ2-3; D might be TRBD2 (6 bases). Germline CDR1 is SGHTA and CDR2 is FQGNSA. The germline V and J ends were trimmed by 5 bases and 1 base, with 16 bases remaining between them. The CDR3 runs 16 residues. CDR3 in DNA: TGTGCCAGCAGCGAACGACTAGTGGGGGGCACAGATACGCAGTATTTT. It translates to CASSERLVGGTDTQYF.

In its sample, this clonotype was seen many times. This chain joins TRBV20-1 and TRBJ2-7, with 7 bases fitting TRBD2. This CDR3 spans 14 amino acids. The germline CDR1 and CDR2 sequences are DFQATT and SNEGSKA (reference sequence). Unmatched junction bases numbered 4, after V lost 2 bases and J lost 0 bases. CDR3 residues: CSARRQRGSYEQYF. The CDR3 DNA sequence: TGCAGTGCTAGAAGACAGCGGGGCTCCTACGAGCAGTACTTC.

The chain links TRBV5-1 to TRBJ2-3; D is ambiguous. Per the germline V gene, CDR1 is SGHRS and CDR2 is YFSETQ. The germline V and J ends were trimmed by 1 base and 2 bases, with 8 bases remaining between them. This CDR3 is built from 14 residues. DNA for the CDR3: TGCGCCAGCAGCTTGAATTGGGACACAGATACGCAGTATTTT. Translating gives CASSLNWDTDTQYF.

This clonotype has at least ten counts. V usage is TRBV20-1 and J usage is TRBJ2-5; TRBD2 is a possible D gene (6 bases). V lost 6 bases and J lost 1, with 15 bases in between. Looked up from germline, CDR1 is DFQATT and CDR2 is SNEGSKA (reference sequence). This CDR3 has 14 residues. The CDR3 DNA is TGCAGTGCACTAGAAGCGGGCACCCAAGAGACCCAGTACTTC. Translated, it gives CSALEAGTQETQYF.

There are many counts of this clonotype. V gene TRBV5-8 combines with J gene TRBJ1-5; 7 nucleotides line up with TRBD1. After removal of 4 bases from V and 3 bases from J, the junction contained 7 bases not matched to a gene. The CDR3 runs 15 residues. The germline V gene has CDR1 SGHTS and CDR2 YDEGEE. CDR3 sequence (DNA): TGTGCCAGCAGCCCCGGGACAGAGTACAATCAGCCCCAGCATTTT. Its translation: CASSPGTEYNQPQHF.

The chain links TRBV7-9 to TRBJ1-1, with D unclear. Germline CDR1 SEHNR, CDR2 FQNEAQ (reference sequence). The CDR3 is 11 amino acids. V was trimmed by 4 bases and J by 11 bases, leaving 11 bases between them. CDR3 nucleotides: TGTGCCAGCAGCTCCTCCGGGCTGGCTTTCTTT. It yields the protein CASSSSGLAFF.

The chain has TRBV27 and TRBJ1-2; no reliable D call. Germline values: CDR1 MNHEY, CDR2 SMNVEV (reference sequence). Deletions cut 6 bases from V and 3 bases from J, with 11 bases between. The CDR3 is 13 amino acids. For the CDR3, the DNA is TGTGCCAGCAGATCTCTGAGTTACTATGGCTACACCTTC. Its protein product is CASRSLSYYGYTF.

The chain carries TRBV7-6 and TRBJ2-3; tentatively, D is TRBD2 (5 bases). V was clipped by 5 bases and J by 5 bases, with 14 bases between them. CDR1 is SGHVS and CDR2 is FNYEAQ in the germline V gene. CDR3 length equals 14 residues. CDR3 sequence reads: CASSTTSGGDTQYF. Here the CDR3 DNA reads TGTGCCAGCAGCACAACTAGTGGCGGAGATACGCAGTATTTT.

In its sample, this clonotype was seen many times. The chain links TRBV12-3 or TRBV12-4 to TRBJ1-5; D possibly corresponds to TRBD1 (6 bases). V was pared by 4 bases and J by 5 bases, with 12 bases between. The CDR3 runs 14 residues. The CDR3, as DNA: TGTGCCAGCAGTTGGCTACAGGGAGATCAGCCCCAGCATTTT. It encodes CASSWLQGDQPQHF.

This clonotype was counted between two and nine times. The chain joins TRBV7-8 to TRBJ2-7; D is ambiguous. The CDR3 runs 16 residues. V lost 1 base and J 2 bases, leaving 15 bases between the germline ends. Germline CDR1 reads SGHVS; CDR2 reads FQNEAQ. For the CDR3, the DNA is TGTGCCAGCAGCTTAGGTTACTTTTTGGCAGCCTACGAGCAGTACTTC. This codes for CASSLGYFLAAYEQYF.

This clonotype is categorized as medium-sized. DNA for the CDR3: TGTGCCAGCAGCTTTACAGATACGCAGTATTTT. It specifies CASSFTDTQYF. The chain links TRBV5-5 to TRBJ2-3; D gene unclear. The CDR3 has 11 amino acids. Looked up from germline, CDR1 is SGHKS and CDR2 is YYEKEE (reference sequence). Trimming removed 2 bases at V and 3 bases at J, with 1 base between.

V is TRBV4-2 and J is TRBJ2-2, with D possibly called TRBD1 or TRBD2 (6 bases each). V lost 0 bases and J 3 bases, leaving 17 bases between the germline ends. The CDR3 has 18 residues. The germline gives CDR1 LGHNA, CDR2 YNFKEQ. CDR3 in DNA: TGTGCCAGCAGCCAAGACCCCCTTGGGGGGACATACACCGGGGAGCTGTTTTTT. Translation gives CASSQDPLGGTYTGELFF.